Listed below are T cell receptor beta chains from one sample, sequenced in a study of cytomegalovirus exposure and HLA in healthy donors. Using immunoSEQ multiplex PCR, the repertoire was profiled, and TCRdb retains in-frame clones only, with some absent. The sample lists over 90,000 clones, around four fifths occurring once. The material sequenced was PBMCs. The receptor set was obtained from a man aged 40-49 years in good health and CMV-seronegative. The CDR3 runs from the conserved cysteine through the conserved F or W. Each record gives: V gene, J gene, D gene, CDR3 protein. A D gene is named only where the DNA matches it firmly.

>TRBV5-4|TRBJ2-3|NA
CASSLRGGTDTQYF
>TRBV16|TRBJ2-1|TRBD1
CASSRTMPGGAGNEQFF
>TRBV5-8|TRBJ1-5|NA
CASSLGTSLSNQPQHF
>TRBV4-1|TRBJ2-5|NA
CASSVQGGRETQYF
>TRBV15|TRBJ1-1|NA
CATSRGGSGNTEAFF
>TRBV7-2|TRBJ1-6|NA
CASSLVSGFYYNSPLHF
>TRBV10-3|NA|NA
CAISGGAAGPYEQYF
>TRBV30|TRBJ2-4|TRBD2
CAWREYGARGRDIQYF
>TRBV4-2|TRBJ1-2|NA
CASSQDGDYGYTF
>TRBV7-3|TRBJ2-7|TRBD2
CASSLNPGGAQDEQYF
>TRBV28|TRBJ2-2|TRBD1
CASSTGTGYFGELFF
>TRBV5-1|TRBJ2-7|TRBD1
CASSLSGQGHYEQYF
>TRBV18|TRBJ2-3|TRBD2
CASSPPRTSGGGTQYF
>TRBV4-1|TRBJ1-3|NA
CASSQDPGNGNTIYF
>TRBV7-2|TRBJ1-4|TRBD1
CASRLDRAFATNEKLFF
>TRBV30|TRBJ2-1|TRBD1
CAWSVGTGRFF
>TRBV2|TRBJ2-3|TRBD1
CASSEQGVSDTQYF
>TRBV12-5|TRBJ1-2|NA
CASGLDTRGYTF
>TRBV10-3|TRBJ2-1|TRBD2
CAISEGLAGGYNEQFF
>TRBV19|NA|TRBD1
CASPRGTGVHEQYF
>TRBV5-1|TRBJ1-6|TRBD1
CASSPGQGVGSPLHF
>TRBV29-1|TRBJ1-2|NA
CSVEPNGGMGLSGYTF
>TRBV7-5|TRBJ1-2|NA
CARKNAGAYGYTF
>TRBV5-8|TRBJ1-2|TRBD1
CASSRQGNGYTF
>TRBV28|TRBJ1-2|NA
CASSHRSPTENYGYTF
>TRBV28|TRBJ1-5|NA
CASTAGGQPQHF
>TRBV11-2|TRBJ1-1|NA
CASSADRTFTEAFF
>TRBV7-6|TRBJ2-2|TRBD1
CASSFQGDTGELFF
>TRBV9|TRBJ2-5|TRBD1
CASSVVGTGKETQYF
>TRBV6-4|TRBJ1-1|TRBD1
CASSDTGDTEAFF
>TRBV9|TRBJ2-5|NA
CASSVGGTQETQYF
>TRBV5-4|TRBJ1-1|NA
CASSVTGMNTEAFF